This T cell receptor beta chain comes out of a study of PD-1 blockade in mismatch repair-deficient tumors. Profiling relied on immunoSEQ multiplex PCR, and the TCRdb table lists in-frame clones only, not all of them. The sample yields tens of thousands of clones, over 75% seen once. PCR or immunohistochemistry showed mismatch repair deficiency in every enrolled patient. Deletions cut 0 bases from V and 7 bases from J, with 21 bases between. The V gene's germline CDR1 is LNHNV and CDR2 YYDKDF (reference sequence). The CDR3 extends over 17 amino acids. The sequence came from an adult with mismatch repair-deficient cancer. Sequences were derived from peripheral blood, sampled 12 weeks after starting pembrolizumab. The chain recombines TRBV15 with TRBJ1-2; D call uncertain. The CDR3 DNA follows: TGTGCCACCAGCAGAGATGAGGGCCTGTCCTTGCATCCTGGCTACACCTTC. Protein product: CATSRDEGLSLHPGYTF.